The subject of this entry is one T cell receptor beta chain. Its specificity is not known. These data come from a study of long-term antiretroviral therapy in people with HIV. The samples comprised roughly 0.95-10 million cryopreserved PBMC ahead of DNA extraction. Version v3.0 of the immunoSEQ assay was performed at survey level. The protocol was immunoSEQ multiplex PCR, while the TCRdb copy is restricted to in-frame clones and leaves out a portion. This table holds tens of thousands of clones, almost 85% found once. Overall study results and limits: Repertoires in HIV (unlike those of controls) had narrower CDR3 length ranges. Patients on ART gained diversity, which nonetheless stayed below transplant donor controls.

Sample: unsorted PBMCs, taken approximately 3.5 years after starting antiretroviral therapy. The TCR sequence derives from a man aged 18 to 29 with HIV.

CDR3 in DNA: TGTGCCAGCTCACCACCTTTATTCGACAGCATGAACACTGAAGCTTTCTTT. Translating gives CASSPPLFDSMNTEAFF. The V gene is TRBV18, the J gene TRBJ1-1; weak D call: TRBD1 (5 bases). There are 17 residues in the CDR3. V was trimmed by 0 bases and J by 0 bases, leaving 14 bases between them. In germline, CDR1 is KGHSH, CDR2 LQKENI.